A single TCR beta chain is shown here with its context. The target antigen is unknown. The assay was immunoSEQ multiplex PCR, and TCRdb's table has in-frame clones only and misses some. The sample lists some 27,000 clones, around 86% occurring once. These data originate in a study of OX40 agonist ivuxolimab in advanced cancers. The study's findings and limits: Expanded clones were, on average, more numerous among CD8+ T cells than CD4+. Among the least clonally expanded were partial responders at 0.1-3.0 mg/kg.

Germline CDR1 is SGHRS and CDR2 is YFSETQ. V lost 4 bases to trimming and J lost 2 bases; unmatched junction nucleotides: 8. The CDR3 spans 15 residues. The rearrangement uses TRBV5-1 and TRBJ2-7, with 8 bases identical to TRBD2. The TCR comes from an adult with an advanced solid tumor such as melanoma, head and neck, liver or kidney cancer. The material sequenced was CD4+ or CD8+ T cells sorted from blood, taken in a trial of the OX40 agonist ivuxolimab. CDR3 amino acids: CASSPLGGEPYEQYF. The CDR3, as DNA: TGCGCCAGCAGCCCCCTCGGGGGGGAACCCTACGAGCAGTACTTC.